The 24 T cell receptor beta chains listed next were all sequenced from one sample in a study of blood T cell repertoires in COVID-19. The repertoire was sequenced with immunoSEQ multiplex PCR; TCRdb's copy has only in-frame clones and lacks some. The data show about 170,000 clones, with roughly 84% seen just once and roughly 15% held by the top ten. Sequencing was performed on peripheral blood. Source of these receptors: a woman aged 70-85 years with COVID-19, enrolled during active disease.

CDR3 region: CASSQGGRQPQHF. The CDR3, as DNA: TGTGCCAGCAGCCAAGGCGGCAGACAGCCCCAGCATTTT. This chain links TRBV14 with TRBJ1-5, with D unclear. Germline V gene data show CDR1 as SGHDN and CDR2 as FVKESK. The CDR3 totals 13 residues. Trimming cost V 1 base and J 7 bases, with 8 bases left between them.

The chain links TRBV5-3 to TRBJ2-1; the match to TRBD2 covers 11 bases. TRBV5-3 is labeled an ORF, and its function is uncertain. With 3 bases clipped from V and 7 bases from J, the junction kept 6 bases outside the gene matches. The CDR3 extends over 15 amino acids. CDR3 nucleotides: TGTGCCAGAAGCTCTTCTAGCGGGAGGATAAATGAGCAGTTCTTC. This codes for CARSSSSGRINEQFF.

V gene TRBV15 combines with J gene TRBJ2-7; TRBD1 matches at 7 bases. Unmatched junction bases numbered 18, after V lost 11 bases and J lost 2 bases. The CDR3 covers 16 residues. The V gene's germline CDR1 is LNHNV and CDR2 YYDKDF (reference sequence). CDR3 loop: CAASPGQLTIPYEQYF. The CDR3 DNA is TGTGCCGCATCTCCGGGACAGCTTACCATTCCCTACGAGCAGTACTTC.

V and J are TRBV10-3 and TRBJ2-2; 9 nucleotides match TRBD1. Trimming removed 5 bases from V and 9 bases from J; junction bases left unmatched: 10. This CDR3 is 15 amino acids long. Germline V gene data show CDR1 as ENHRY and CDR2 as SYGVKD. CDR3: CAISIRDREGRELFF. CDR3 nucleotide sequence: TGTGCCATCAGTATCCGGGACAGGGAAGGGAGGGAGCTGTTTTTT.

The chain carries TRBV19 and TRBJ1-2; D gene ambiguous. Germline values: CDR1 LNHDA, CDR2 SQIVND (reference sequence). The germline V and J ends were trimmed by 5 bases and 10 bases, with 26 bases remaining between them. This CDR3 comprises 16 residues. CDR3 residues: CASSPSMAGPEAPYTF. The CDR3 DNA sequence: TGTGCCAGTAGTCCATCCATGGCAGGCCCGGAGGCGCCCTACACCTTC.

The rearrangement uses TRBV27 and TRBJ2-1; the match to TRBD1 covers 7 bases. V trimming: 8 bases; J trimming: 6 bases; junction bases outside the gene matches: 10. The length of the CDR3 is 14 residues. Looked up from germline, CDR1 is MNHEY and CDR2 is SMNVEV (reference sequence). The CDR3: CASAARTGRNEQFF. CDR3 DNA: TGTGCCAGCGCCGCTCGGACAGGTCGCAATGAGCAGTTCTTC.

The CDR3 region is CASSERERGVSYEQYV. The CDR3 DNA reads TGTGCCAGCAGTGAACGCGAGCGGGGGGTTTCGTACGAGCAGTACGTC. The rearrangement links TRBV2 to TRBJ2-7; 9 bases align to TRBD2. The CDR3 totals 16 residues. Per the germline V gene, CDR1 is SNHLY and CDR2 is FYNNEI. Trimming cost V 2 bases and J 4 bases; bases outside gene matches: 9.

The CDR3: CASSWQGGGNTIYF. CDR3 nucleotide sequence: TGTGCCAGCAGCTGGCAGGGGGGCGGAAACACCATATATTTT. This chain uses TRBV5-6 with TRBJ1-3, with 7 nucleotides matching TRBD1. V lost 3 bases to trimming and J lost 4 bases; unmatched junction nucleotides: 4. The germline gives CDR1 SGHDT, CDR2 YYEEEE. The length of the CDR3 is 14 residues. Using reference TRBV5-6 and TRBJ1-3 for the parts outside the CDR3, the full variable domain is DAGVTQSPTHLIKTRGQQVTLRCSPKSGHDTVSWYQQALGQGPQFIFQYYEEEERQRGNFPDRFSGHQFPNYSSELNVNALLLGDSALYLCASSWQGGGNTIYFGEGSWLTVV.

CDR3 nucleotides: TGTGCCAGCGGCGGACAGGGGAGAGGGACTGAAGCTTTCTTT. As protein: CASGGQGRGTEAFF. The rearrangement links TRBV25-1 to TRBJ1-1, with 9 positions matching TRBD1. The CDR3 runs to 14 residues. Germline CDR1 is MGHDK and CDR2 is SYGVNS. V lost 8 bases to trimming and J lost 5 bases; unmatched junction nucleotides: 9.

The rearrangement links TRBV4-2 to TRBJ1-3; TRBD1 agrees at 8 bases. In germline, CDR1 is LGHNA, CDR2 YNFKEQ. V lost 6 bases to trimming and J lost 6 bases; unmatched junction nucleotides: 7. This CDR3 comprises 14 residues. The CDR3, as DNA: TGTGCCAGCAGTCGGGACAGGCTTAAAAACACCATATATTTT. Amino acid sequence: CASSRDRLKNTIYF.

The rearrangement links TRBV5-1 to TRBJ2-2; D perhaps matches TRBD1 (5 bases). The CDR3 has 16 amino acids. Germline lookup yields CDR1 SGHRS and CDR2 YFSETQ. Trimming pared 2 bases from V and 0 bases from J, leaving 11 bases between. The CDR3 reads CASSFMDTSNTGELFF. As DNA, the CDR3 is TGCGCCAGCAGCTTCATGGACACTTCGAACACCGGGGAGCTGTTTTTT.

The chain uses TRBV11-3 and TRBJ1-1; no definite D call. CDR1 and CDR2 (germline): SGHNT, YENEEA. V was trimmed by 5 bases and J by 7 bases, leaving 11 bases between them. The CDR3 has 12 amino acids. The CDR3 coding sequence is TGTGCCAGCAGCATCCGAGGAGGTGAAGCTTTCTTT. Translating it yields CASSIRGGEAFF. Looking up the rest from reference TRBV11-3 and TRBJ1-1 gives the full variable domain: EAGVVQSPRYKIIEKKQPVAFWCNPISGHNTLYWYLQNLGQGPELLIRYENEEAVDDSQLPKDRFSAERLKGVDSTLKIQPAELGDSAVYLCASSIRGGEAFFGQGTRLTVV.

CDR3 region: CASSSLLFGQPQHF. The DNA for the CDR3 is TGTGCCAGCAGTTCCCTTTTATTCGGTCAGCCCCAGCATTTT. The rearrangement links TRBV28 to TRBJ1-5; D unclear. This CDR3 region has 14 residues. CDR1 and CDR2 (germline): MDHEN, SYDVKM. V was trimmed by 4 bases and J by 6 bases, leaving 13 bases between them.

This rearrangement joins TRBV7-2 to TRBJ1-2, with D hard to call. Germline CDR1 SGHTA, CDR2 FQGNSA. The germline V and J ends were trimmed by 5 bases and 3 bases, with 10 bases remaining between them. The CDR3 covers 13 residues. The CDR3 spells CASSHRRDYGYTF. The CDR3 DNA reads TGTGCCAGCAGCCATAGACGGGACTATGGCTACACCTTC.

The chain carries TRBV27 and TRBJ1-2, with 10 bases lining up with TRBD1. Unmatched junction bases numbered 12, after V lost 5 bases and J lost 3 bases. The CDR3 covers 17 residues. The V gene's germline CDR1 is MNHEY and CDR2 SMNVEV (reference sequence). CDR3: CASSPRQGASLYYGYTF. The CDR3 coding sequence is TGTGCCAGCAGTCCTCGACAGGGGGCCTCTCTATACTATGGCTACACCTTC.

J is TRBJ2-1 and V is TRBV7-9, with 9 bases that match TRBD2. CDR1 is SEHNR, CDR2 FQNEAQ, per germline (reference sequence). The V and J ends lost 1 base and 3 bases, in that order; junction bases with no gene match: 1. The CDR3 is 15 amino acids. CDR3 residues: CASSLELAGYNEQFF. The CDR3 DNA sequence: TGTGCCAGCAGCTTAGAACTAGCGGGCTACAATGAGCAGTTCTTC. Supplemented by reference TRBV7-9 and TRBJ2-1, the full variable domain reads DTGVSQNPRHKITKRGQNVTFRCDPISEHNRLYWYRQTLGQGPEFLTYFQNEAQLEKSRLLSDRFSAERPKGSFSTLEIQRTEQGDSAMYLCASSLELAGYNEQFFGPGTRLTVL.

The chain couples TRBV29-1 to TRBJ1-4; no firm D call. V shed 7 bases and J shed 1 base, with 10 bases lying between them. In germline, CDR1 is SQVTM, CDR2 ANQGSEA. This CDR3 is 13 amino acids long. Here the CDR3 reads CSAGTGTNEKLFF. The CDR3 DNA reads TGCAGCGCCGGTACCGGAACTAATGAAAAACTGTTTTTT.

This chain joins TRBV7-3 and TRBJ1-1, with 11 bases aligning to TRBD1. This CDR3 comprises 14 residues. The V gene end was trimmed by 5 bases and the J gene end by 4 bases; junction bases not matched to a gene: 3. The germline V gene has CDR1 SGHTA and CDR2 FQGTGA. In nucleotides, the CDR3 is TGTGCCAGCAGCCCAGGGACAGGGGGCACTGAAGCTTTCTTT. It yields the protein CASSPGTGGTEAFF.

This chain connects TRBV27 to TRBJ1-6; tentatively, D is TRBD1 (5 bases). V lost 5 bases and J 10 bases, leaving 18 bases between the germline ends. Per germline, CDR1 MNHEY and CDR2 SMNVEV (reference sequence). The CDR3 has 15 residues. CDR3 loop: CASSPRGSGGSPLHF. In nucleotides, the CDR3 is TGTGCCAGCAGTCCCCGGGGGTCTGGGGGGTCACCCCTCCACTTT.

The chain has TRBV10-2 and TRBJ2-7; 7 positions agree with TRBD1. Trimming cost V 6 bases and J 4 bases; bases outside gene matches: 6. The CDR3 runs 13 residues. Germline CDR1 is WSHSY and CDR2 is SAAADI. Here the CDR3 reads CASSRDREYEQYV. In DNA form, the CDR3 reads TGCGCCAGCAGCCGTGACAGGGAGTACGAGCAGTACGTC.

The chain has TRBV5-6 and TRBJ1-5; a weak D match, TRBD1 (5 bases). Looked up from germline, CDR1 is SGHDT and CDR2 is YYEEEE. V was pared by 3 bases and J by 7 bases, with 17 bases between. The CDR3 extends over 15 amino acids. CDR3 nucleotide sequence: TGTGCCAGCAGCTCTTGGGGGGGGTTGGGACAGCCCCAGCATTTT. It yields the protein CASSSWGGLGQPQHF.

As regards this clone: Other DNA sequences in this sample translate to the same CDR3. The chain is built from TRBV6-1 and TRBJ1-5; no reliable D call. The CDR3 consists of 12 residues. Germline lookup yields CDR1 MNHNS and CDR2 SASEGT. Deletions cut 3 bases from V and 6 bases from J, with 6 bases between. CDR3 amino acids: CASSDGSQPQHF. The DNA of the CDR3 is TGTGCCAGCAGTGACGGGAGTCAGCCCCAGCATTTT.

This sequence joins TRBV6-5 and TRBJ1-6; TRBD1 might be the D (5 bases). The germline V and J ends were trimmed by 0 bases and 9 bases, with 15 bases remaining between them. The germline V gene encodes CDR1 MNHEY and CDR2 SVGAGI. CDR3 size: 16 residues. The chain's CDR3 is CASSYSRGLASSPLHF. DNA of the CDR3: TGTGCCAGCAGTTACTCGCGGGGACTCGCGAGTTCACCCCTCCACTTT.

J is TRBJ2-1 and V is TRBV4-1; D is uncertain. The ends were cut back, 4 bases at V and 2 bases at J, with 15 bases in the middle. Looked up from germline, CDR1 is MGHRA and CDR2 is YSYEKL. The CDR3 length is 16 residues. Written as DNA, the CDR3 is TGCGCCAGCAGCCTGAGACATACACCACCCTACAATGAGCAGTTCTTC. Residues: CASSLRHTPPYNEQFF.